This is a list of T cell receptor beta chains from one sample in a study of OX40 agonist ivuxolimab in advanced cancers. The method was immunoSEQ multiplex PCR; TCRdb's version includes in-frame clones alone and lacks a portion of them. The table includes some 39,000 clones, roughly 88% detected once. Here the sequenced sample was CD4+ or CD8+ T cells sorted from blood, taken in a trial of the OX40 agonist ivuxolimab. These receptors were collected from an adult with an advanced solid tumor such as melanoma, head and neck, liver or kidney cancer. Both conserved end residues are part of each CDR3. The D gene is left open where the match is weak. Clone size, where shown, is once, few, many, or a class for clones that have expanded.

V	J	D	size	DNA	CDR3
TRBV5-4	TRBJ2-3	NA	NA	TGTGCCAGCAGCTTGACCTACAGGGATACGCAGTATTTT	CASSLTYRDTQYF
TRBV5-4	TRBJ2-2	NA	few	TGTGCCAGCAGCGTAGACTTTACCGGGGAGCTGTTTTTT	CASSVDFTGELFF
TRBV28	TRBJ1-4	NA	NA	TGTGCCAGCACCCCCGTTCGGGGTAGGGCAACTAATGAAAAACTGTTTTTT	CASTPVRGRATNEKLFF
TRBV27	TRBJ2-1	TRBD2	NA	TGTGCCAGCAACACGGGACTAGCGGGACGTTACAATGAGCAGTTCTTC	CASNTGLAGRYNEQFF
TRBV29-1	TRBJ1-1	NA	NA	TGCAGCGTCGACCGAGGAAAGAACACTGAAGCTTTCTTT	CSVDRGKNTEAFF
TRBV11-1	TRBJ2-7	NA	once	TGTGCCAGCAGCTTAGCGGGGCACCCTGCAAACTACGAGCAGTACTTC	CASSLAGHPANYEQYF
TRBV7-9	TRBJ2-7	NA	NA	TGTGCCAGCAGCTTAGCAGGTCTCAGCGGCGAGCAGTACTTC	CASSLAGLSGEQYF
TRBV5-4	TRBJ1-4	NA	NA	TGTGCCAGCAGCTTGGGGCAGGGACCTAATGAAAAACTGTTTTTT	CASSLGQGPNEKLFF
TRBV11-3	TRBJ2-1	NA	NA	TGTGCCAGCAGCTTGGGTCGGTCGTCAAATGAGCAGTTCTTC	CASSLGRSSNEQFF
TRBV19	TRBJ1-2	NA	NA	TGTGCCAGTAACCCGGTGGCCCGACGATATGGCTACACCTTC	CASNPVARRYGYTF